The 24 T cell receptor beta chains presented below share a single source sample, sequenced in a study of blood T cell repertoires in COVID-19. The table came from immunoSEQ multiplex PCR; TCRdb's copy has only in-frame clones and leaves some out. The table shows roughly 150,000 clones, with roughly four fifths occurring only once. The specimen sequenced was peripheral blood. The receptors originated from a woman of 80 years or more with COVID-19, enrolled during active disease.

V usage is TRBV30 and J usage is TRBJ2-7, with 7 bases that match TRBD1. CDR3 size: 14 residues. The V segment lost 3 bases and the J segment 3 bases; nucleotides outside the gene matches: 8. CDR1 and CDR2 (germline): GTSNPN, SVGIG (reference sequence). The CDR3 nucleotides are TGTGCCTGGAGGAAGCCGGGACAGTACTACGAGCAGTACTTC. Translated, it gives CAWRKPGQYYEQYF.

The gene calls are TRBV10-3 and TRBJ2-5, with 10 bases that match TRBD2. CDR1 ENHRY and CDR2 SYGVKD come from the germline V gene. V dropped 4 bases and J dropped 4; count of bases not matched to a gene: 0. CDR3 length: 13 residues. CDR3 protein: CAISGTSGETQYF. CDR3 nucleotide sequence: TGTGCCATCAGTGGGACTAGCGGAGAGACCCAGTACTTC.

The chain employs TRBV2 and TRBJ2-5, with 7 bases aligning to TRBD1. Germline CDR1 SNHLY, CDR2 FYNNEI. V gave up 7 bases and J gave up 3 bases; unmatched junction bases: 11. The CDR3 is made up of 15 amino acids. The CDR3 nucleotides read TGTGCCAGCACCCGAAACGGACAGGCGGAAGAGACCCAGTACTTC. Amino acids: CASTRNGQAEETQYF.

This clone has more than one count but fewer than ten. The chain uses TRBV9 and TRBJ1-6; 8 nucleotides agree with TRBD1. Unmatched junction bases numbered 6, after V lost 0 bases and J lost 7 bases. Germline V gene sequence: CDR1 SGDLS, CDR2 YYNGEE. The CDR3 spans 16 residues. For the CDR3, the DNA is TGTGCCAGCAGCGTAGCAGCAGGGGGCCTCAATTCACCCCTCCACTTT. It specifies CASSVAAGGLNSPLHF.

This clone has a handful of counts. The chain combines TRBV10-3 with TRBJ2-3; TRBD2 matches at 12 bases. The germline gives CDR1 ENHRY, CDR2 SYGVKD. J gave up 3 bases and V 6 bases, and 1 base lay outside the gene matches. This CDR3 is built from 14 residues. Here the CDR3 reads CAIRTSGGTDTQYF. For the CDR3, the DNA is TGTGCCATCAGGACTAGCGGGGGTACAGATACGCAGTATTTT.

The gene calls are TRBV27 and TRBJ1-1; maybe TRBD1 (5 bases). The germline gives CDR1 MNHEY, CDR2 SMNVEV (reference sequence). V gave up 6 bases and J gave up 3 bases, with 11 bases separating them. The CDR3 totals 13 residues. CDR3 sequence: CASRKIRDTEAFF. The CDR3 nucleotides are TGTGCCAGCAGGAAAATCAGGGACACTGAAGCTTTCTTT.

This clone was observed a few times. The V gene is TRBV3-1 (or the pseudogene TRBV3-2), the J gene TRBJ1-1, with D uncertain. The CDR3 consists of 13 residues. Trimming removed 1 base from V and 1 base from J, with 4 bases in between. Germline CDR1 LGHDT, CDR2 YNNKEL (reference sequence). CDR3 residues: CASSQAGNTEAFF. CDR3 DNA sequence: TGTGCCAGCAGCCAAGCGGGGAACACTGAAGCTTTCTTT.

The chain joins TRBV27 to TRBJ2-1, with TRBD2 matching 9 bases. CDR3 length: 16 amino acids. The ends lost 1 base at V and 0 bases at J; junction bases unmatched: 1. The germline V gene encodes CDR1 MNHEY and CDR2 SMNVEV (reference sequence). DNA of the CDR3: TGTGCCAGCAGTTTATTTAGCGGGAGCTCCTACAATGAGCAGTTCTTC. It codes for CASSLFSGSSYNEQFF.

This rearrangement joins TRBV18 to TRBJ2-7; maybe TRBD2 (6 bases). This CDR3 is 16 amino acids long. V lost 2 bases and J lost 4, with 18 bases in between. Germline values: CDR1 KGHSH, CDR2 LQKENI. CDR3 nucleotides: TGTGCCAGCTCACCAAGGGAGGCCGGGTTCGCATACGAGCAGTACTTC. Its translation: CASSPREAGFAYEQYF.

This rearrangement joins TRBV10-3 to TRBJ2-1; TRBD2 matches 13 bases. The CDR3 runs 17 residues. V lost 7 bases to trimming and J lost 4 bases; unmatched junction nucleotides: 10. CDR1 is ENHRY, CDR2 SYGVKD, per germline. The CDR3 is CAINAGLAGARYNEQFF. As DNA, the CDR3 is TGTGCCATCAATGCCGGACTAGCGGGAGCTAGATACAATGAGCAGTTCTTC.

The chain links TRBV19 to TRBJ1-3; D possibly corresponds to TRBD1 (6 bases). Trimming took 7 bases from V and 4 from J, leaving 14 bases between them. From germline, CDR1 is LNHDA and CDR2 SQIVND (reference sequence). The length of the CDR3 is 14 residues. CDR3 coding DNA: TGTGCCAGTAAAATCGGGACAAGCGGAAACACCATATATTTT. Translating it yields CASKIGTSGNTIYF.

The chain links TRBV11-2 to TRBJ2-1; 7 bases line up with TRBD2. V shed 3 bases and J 3 bases; nucleotides not matched to a gene: 2. CDR1 and CDR2 (germline): SGHAT, FQNNGV. This CDR3 region has 14 residues. CDR3 sequence (DNA): TGTGCCAGCAGCTTTCGGGGGGACTACAATGAGCAGTTCTTC. Translated, it gives CASSFRGDYNEQFF.

The rearrangement joins TRBV9 to TRBJ2-3; no clear D. Trimming took off 4 bases at V and 5 bases at J, with 14 bases between the two ends. CDR3 length: 14 amino acids. The germline V gene has CDR1 SGDLS and CDR2 YYNGEE. CDR3 nucleotides: TGTGCCAGCAGCCCCACCGAACGCGGAGATACGCAGTATTTT. Protein: CASSPTERGDTQYF.

This chain joins TRBV9 and TRBJ1-5, with D possibly TRBD1 on 6 matching bases. The CDR3 has 14 residues. Germline V lookup: CDR1 SGDLS, CDR2 YYNGEE. V lost 3 bases and J 6 bases, leaving 13 bases between the germline ends. The DNA of the CDR3 is TGTGCCAGCAGCGGTGACGGGACAAGTCAGCCCCAGCATTTT. This encodes CASSGDGTSQPQHF.

CDR3: CASSSLSEKLFF. The CDR3 nucleotides are TGTGCCAGCAGTTCACTAAGTGAAAAACTGTTTTTT. V gene TRBV6-6 combines with J gene TRBJ1-4; D not resolved. This CDR3 has 12 amino acids. Trimming cost V 4 bases and J 7 bases, with 7 bases left between them. The germline V gene encodes CDR1 MNHNY and CDR2 SVGAGI (reference sequence).

This clone showed up just once. The V and J genes are TRBV27 and TRBJ2-7; perhaps TRBD1 as D (5 bases). CDR1 is MNHEY, CDR2 SMNVEV, per germline (reference sequence). The CDR3 contains 14 residues. Trimming pared 5 bases from V and 4 bases from J, leaving 15 bases between. The CDR3 spells CASSPRPPGYEQYF. CDR3 coding DNA: TGTGCCAGCAGTCCTAGGCCCCCAGGGTACGAGCAGTACTTC.

The rearrangement links TRBV2 to TRBJ1-6, with D maybe TRBD1 (6 bases). CDR3 length equals 13 residues. The V end lost 6 bases, the J end lost 10 bases, and 13 bases lay between the germline ends. Per germline, CDR1 SNHLY and CDR2 FYNNEI. CDR3 nucleotide sequence: TGTGCCAGCAGCGTCAACAGGGACTCACCCCTCCACTTT. Amino acid sequence: CASSVNRDSPLHF.

CDR3 loop: CASSPTFSAQYF. The CDR3 DNA reads as TGTGCCAGCAGCCCCACCTTTTCAGCCCAGTACTTC. This chain joins TRBV14 and TRBJ2-5, with D hard to call. CDR3 size: 12 residues. Trimming cost V 4 bases and J 9 bases, with 12 bases left between them. Germline assignment: CDR1 SGHDN and CDR2 FVKESK.

The V call is TRBV15, the J call TRBJ2-7, with D uncertain. The CDR3 covers 12 residues. Germline V gene lookup returns CDR1 LNHNV and CDR2 YYDKDF (reference sequence). Trimming left V 1 base short and J 3 bases short, with 4 bases between. CDR3 in DNA: TGTGCCACCAGCAGAGGACACTACGAGCAGTACTTC. Its protein is CATSRGHYEQYF.

The gene calls are TRBV14 and TRBJ1-2; D is uncertain. Germline CDR1 and CDR2: SGHDN and FVKESK. The CDR3 has 15 residues. The V end lost 3 bases, the J end lost 8 bases, and 19 bases lay between the germline ends. CDR3 nucleotides: TGTGCCAGCAGCCAGCGCACAAGTCCAACTAGCGGCTACACCTTC. Amino acids: CASSQRTSPTSGYTF.

The chain carries TRBV9 and TRBJ2-3, with 11 bases aligning to TRBD2. The CDR3 is 14 residues long. V trimming: 4 bases; J trimming: 6 bases; junction bases outside the gene matches: 4. Germline V gene lookup returns CDR1 SGDLS and CDR2 YYNGEE. CDR3 sequence reads: CASSLLAGGDTQYF. The CDR3 coding sequence is TGTGCCAGCAGCTTATTAGCGGGGGGGGATACGCAGTATTTT.

CDR3 nucleotides: TGCGCCAGCAGTGCAGTCAATGAGCAGTTCTTC. Translation gives CASSAVNEQFF. The V gene is TRBV10-2, the J gene TRBJ2-1; D remains ambiguous. The CDR3 loop spans 11 amino acids. V was clipped by 4 bases and J by 6 bases, with 4 bases between them. CDR1 WSHSY and CDR2 SAAADI come from the germline V gene.

The V and J genes are TRBV7-2 and TRBJ2-1; 15 bases are a match to TRBD2. The CDR3 sequence is 16 residues long. CDR1 and CDR2 (germline): SGHTA, FQGNSA. V trimming: 3 bases; J trimming: 7 bases; junction bases outside the gene matches: 4. The CDR3 sequence: CASSFGLAGGTNEQFF. As DNA, the CDR3 is TGTGCCAGCAGCTTCGGACTAGCGGGGGGGACGAATGAGCAGTTCTTC.

The rearrangement uses TRBV19 and TRBJ1-2; no reliable D call. Trimming cost V 5 bases and J 6 bases, with 7 bases left between them. Germline V gene data show CDR1 as LNHDA and CDR2 as SQIVND (reference sequence). The CDR3 extends over 11 amino acids. For the CDR3, the DNA is TGTGCCAGTAGTGCTATCGATGGCTACACCTTC. This encodes CASSAIDGYTF.